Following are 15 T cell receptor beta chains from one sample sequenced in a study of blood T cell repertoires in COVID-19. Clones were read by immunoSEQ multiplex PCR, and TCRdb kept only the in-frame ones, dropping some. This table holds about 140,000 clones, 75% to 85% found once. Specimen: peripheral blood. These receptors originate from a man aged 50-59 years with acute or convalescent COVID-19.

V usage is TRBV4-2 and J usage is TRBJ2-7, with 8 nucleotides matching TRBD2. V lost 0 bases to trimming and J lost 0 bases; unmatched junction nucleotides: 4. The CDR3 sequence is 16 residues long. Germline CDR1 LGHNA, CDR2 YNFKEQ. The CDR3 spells CASSQDRGLDSYEQYF. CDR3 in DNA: TGTGCCAGCAGCCAAGATCGGGGACTAGACTCCTACGAGCAGTACTTC.

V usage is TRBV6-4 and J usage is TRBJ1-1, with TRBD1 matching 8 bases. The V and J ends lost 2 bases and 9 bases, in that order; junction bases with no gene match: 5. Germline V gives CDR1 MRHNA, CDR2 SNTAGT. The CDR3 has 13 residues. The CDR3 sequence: CASSDARTGKAFF. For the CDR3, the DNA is TGTGCCAGCAGTGACGCACGGACAGGGAAAGCTTTCTTT.

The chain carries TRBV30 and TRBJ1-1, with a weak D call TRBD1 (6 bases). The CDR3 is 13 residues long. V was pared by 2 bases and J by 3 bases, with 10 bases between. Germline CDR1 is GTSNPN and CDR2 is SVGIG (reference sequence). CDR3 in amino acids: CAWSWGQYTEAFF. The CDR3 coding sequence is TGTGCCTGGAGTTGGGGGCAGTACACTGAAGCTTTCTTT.

The CDR3 sequence is CAISDPTGGGNSPLHF. The DNA for the CDR3 is TGTGCCATCAGTGACCCGACAGGGGGCGGTAATTCACCCCTCCACTTT. This chain joins TRBV10-3 and TRBJ1-6; 10 nucleotides match TRBD1. V lost 3 bases and J lost 6; bases outside the gene matches: 5. This CDR3 is 16 amino acids long. Germline-derived CDR1 and CDR2 are ENHRY and SYGVKD.

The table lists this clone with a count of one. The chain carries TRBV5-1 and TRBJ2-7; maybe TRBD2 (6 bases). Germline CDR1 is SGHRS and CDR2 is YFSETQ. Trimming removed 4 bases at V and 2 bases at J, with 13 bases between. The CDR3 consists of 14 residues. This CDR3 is CASSLGGEPYEQYF. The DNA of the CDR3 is TGCGCCAGCAGCCTCGGAGGGGAGCCCTACGAGCAGTACTTC.

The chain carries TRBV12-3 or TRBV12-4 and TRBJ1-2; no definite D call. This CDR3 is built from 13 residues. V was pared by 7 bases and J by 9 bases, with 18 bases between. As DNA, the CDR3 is TGTGCCAGCACCCCCCAGGCATGGCTAAGCTACACCTTC. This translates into CASTPQAWLSYTF.

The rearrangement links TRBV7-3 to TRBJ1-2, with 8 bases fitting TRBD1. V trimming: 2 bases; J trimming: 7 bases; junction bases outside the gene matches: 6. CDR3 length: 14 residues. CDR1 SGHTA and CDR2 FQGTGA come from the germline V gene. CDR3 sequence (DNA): TGTGCCAGCAGCTTACGGGGACAGGATAGTGGCTACACCTTC. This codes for CASSLRGQDSGYTF.

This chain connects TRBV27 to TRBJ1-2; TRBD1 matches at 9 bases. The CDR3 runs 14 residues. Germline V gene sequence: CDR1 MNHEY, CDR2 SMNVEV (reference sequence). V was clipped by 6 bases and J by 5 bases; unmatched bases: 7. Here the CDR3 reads CASRPGTGRYGYTF. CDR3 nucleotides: TGTGCCAGCAGACCCGGGACAGGGCGATATGGCTACACCTTC.

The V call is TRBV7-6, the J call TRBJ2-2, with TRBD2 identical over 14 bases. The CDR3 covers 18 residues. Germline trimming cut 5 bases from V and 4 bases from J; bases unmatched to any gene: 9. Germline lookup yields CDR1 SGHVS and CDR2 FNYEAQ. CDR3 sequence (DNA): TGTGCCAGCAGCCCCCAACCCGGACTAGCGGGAGGCACCGGGGAGCTGTTTTTT. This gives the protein CASSPQPGLAGGTGELFF. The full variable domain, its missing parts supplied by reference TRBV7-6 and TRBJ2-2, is GAGVSQSPRYKVTKRGQDVALRCDPISGHVSLYWYRQALGQGPEFLTYFNYEAQQDKSGLPNDRFSAERPEGSISTLTIQRTEQRDSAMYRCASSPQPGLAGGTGELFFGEGSRLTVL.

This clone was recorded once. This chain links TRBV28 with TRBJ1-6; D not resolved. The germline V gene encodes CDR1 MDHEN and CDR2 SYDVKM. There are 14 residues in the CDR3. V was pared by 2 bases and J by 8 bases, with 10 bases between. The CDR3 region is CASSLVTSDSPLHF. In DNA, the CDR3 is TGTGCCAGCAGTTTAGTTACGTCGGATTCACCCCTCCACTTT.

CDR3 nucleotides: TGTGCCTGGAGTCCCGGGCCAGGGCATGGCTACACCTTC. Amino acids: CAWSPGPGHGYTF. This chain joins TRBV30 and TRBJ1-2; D is perhaps TRBD1 (5 bases). Per germline, CDR1 GTSNPN and CDR2 SVGIG (reference sequence). The V and J ends lost 2 bases and 6 bases respectively, with 13 bases between them. The CDR3 length is 13 residues.

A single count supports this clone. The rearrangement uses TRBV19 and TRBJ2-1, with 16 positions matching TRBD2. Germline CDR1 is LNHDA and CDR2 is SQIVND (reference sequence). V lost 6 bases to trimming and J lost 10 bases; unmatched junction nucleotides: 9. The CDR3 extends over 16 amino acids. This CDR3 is CASRGGGTSGGGEQFF. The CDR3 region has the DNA TGTGCCAGTAGAGGCGGCGGGACTAGCGGGGGGGGAGAGCAGTTCTTC.

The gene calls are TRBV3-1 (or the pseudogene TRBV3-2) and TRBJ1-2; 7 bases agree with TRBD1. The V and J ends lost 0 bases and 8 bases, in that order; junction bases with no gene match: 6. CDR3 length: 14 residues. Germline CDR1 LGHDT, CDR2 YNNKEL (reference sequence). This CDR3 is CASSQDSGGRGYTF. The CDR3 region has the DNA TGTGCCAGCAGCCAAGATTCAGGGGGTCGCGGCTACACCTTC.

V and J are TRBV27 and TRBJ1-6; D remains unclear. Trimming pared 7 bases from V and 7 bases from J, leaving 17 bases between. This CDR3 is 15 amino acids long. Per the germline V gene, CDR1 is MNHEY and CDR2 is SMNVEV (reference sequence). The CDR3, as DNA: TGTGCCAGCATCCTTTCCGGGAGGACGAATTCACCCCTCCACTTT. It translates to CASILSGRTNSPLHF.

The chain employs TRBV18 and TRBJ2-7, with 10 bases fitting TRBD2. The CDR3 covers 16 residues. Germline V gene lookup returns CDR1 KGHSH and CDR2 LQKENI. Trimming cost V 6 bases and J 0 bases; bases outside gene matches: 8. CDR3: CASSQTSGRASYEQYF. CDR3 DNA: TGTGCCAGCTCCCAGACAAGCGGGAGGGCCTCCTACGAGCAGTACTTC.